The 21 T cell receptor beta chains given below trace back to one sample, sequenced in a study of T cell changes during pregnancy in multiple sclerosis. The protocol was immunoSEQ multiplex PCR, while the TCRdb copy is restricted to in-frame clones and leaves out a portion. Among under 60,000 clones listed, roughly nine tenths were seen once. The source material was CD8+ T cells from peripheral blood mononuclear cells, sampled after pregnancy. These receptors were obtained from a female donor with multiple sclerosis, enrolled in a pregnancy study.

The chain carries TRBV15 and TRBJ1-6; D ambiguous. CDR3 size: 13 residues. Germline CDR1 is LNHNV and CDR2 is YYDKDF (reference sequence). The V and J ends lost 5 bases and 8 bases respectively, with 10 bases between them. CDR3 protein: CATSREADSPLHF. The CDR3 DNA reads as TGTGCCACCAGCCGCGAGGCGGATTCACCCCTCCACTTT.

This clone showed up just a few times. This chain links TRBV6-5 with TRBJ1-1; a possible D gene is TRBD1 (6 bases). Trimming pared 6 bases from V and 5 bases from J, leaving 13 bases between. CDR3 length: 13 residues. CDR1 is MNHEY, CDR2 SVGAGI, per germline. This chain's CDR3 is CASRTGTWTEAFF. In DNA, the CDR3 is TGTGCCAGCAGGACCGGGACATGGACTGAAGCTTTCTTT.

In DNA, the CDR3 is TGTGCCATCAGTGAGCTCGAGGGTATTGCCGGGGAGCTGTTTTTT. Its translation is CAISELEGIAGELFF. The chain carries TRBV10-3 and TRBJ2-2, with D possibly being TRBD2 (5 bases). The V and J ends lost 2 bases and 6 bases respectively, with 13 bases between them. The CDR3 contains 15 residues. In germline, CDR1 is ENHRY, CDR2 SYGVKD.

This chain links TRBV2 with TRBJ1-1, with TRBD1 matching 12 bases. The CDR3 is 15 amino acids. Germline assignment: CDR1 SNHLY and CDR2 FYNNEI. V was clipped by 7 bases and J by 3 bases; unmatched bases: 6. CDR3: CASNPGQGADTEAFF. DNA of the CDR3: TGTGCCAGCAATCCGGGACAGGGGGCGGACACTGAAGCTTTCTTT.

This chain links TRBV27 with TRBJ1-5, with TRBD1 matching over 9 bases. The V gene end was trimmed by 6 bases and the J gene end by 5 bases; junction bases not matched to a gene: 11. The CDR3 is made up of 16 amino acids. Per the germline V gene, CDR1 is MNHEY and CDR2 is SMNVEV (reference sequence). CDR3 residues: CASSRTTGGLDQPQHF. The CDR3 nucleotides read TGTGCCAGCAGCCGTACGACAGGGGGTTTGGATCAGCCCCAGCATTTT.

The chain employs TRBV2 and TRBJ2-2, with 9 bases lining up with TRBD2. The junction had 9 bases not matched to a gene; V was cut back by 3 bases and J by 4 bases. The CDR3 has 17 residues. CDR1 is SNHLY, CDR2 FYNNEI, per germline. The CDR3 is CASSEPGGGAVTGELFF. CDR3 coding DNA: TGTGCCAGCAGTGAGCCGGGCGGGGGGGCGGTCACCGGGGAGCTGTTTTTT.

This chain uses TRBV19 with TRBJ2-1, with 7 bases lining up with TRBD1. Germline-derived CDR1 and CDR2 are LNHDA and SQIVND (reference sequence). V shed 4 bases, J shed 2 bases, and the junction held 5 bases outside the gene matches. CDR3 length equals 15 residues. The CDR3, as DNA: TGTGCCAGTAGTACCGCGACAGGGCCCTACAATGAGCAGTTCTTC. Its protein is CASSTATGPYNEQFF.

The CDR3 loop is CSVDGNTEAFF. The CDR3 coding sequence is TGCAGCGTTGACGGGAACACTGAAGCTTTCTTT. The chain is built from TRBV29-1 and TRBJ1-1; D unclear. The CDR3 has 11 amino acids. The ends were cut back, 3 bases at V and 1 base at J, with 3 bases in the middle. The germline V gene has CDR1 SQVTM and CDR2 ANQGSEA.

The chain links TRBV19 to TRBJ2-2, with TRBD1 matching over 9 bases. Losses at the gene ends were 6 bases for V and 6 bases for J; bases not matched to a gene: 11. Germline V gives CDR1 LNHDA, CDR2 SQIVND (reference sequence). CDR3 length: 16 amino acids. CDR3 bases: TGTGCCAGTAGCCCAGGGACAGGGTATTCAGCCGGGGAGCTGTTTTTT. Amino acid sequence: CASSPGTGYSAGELFF.

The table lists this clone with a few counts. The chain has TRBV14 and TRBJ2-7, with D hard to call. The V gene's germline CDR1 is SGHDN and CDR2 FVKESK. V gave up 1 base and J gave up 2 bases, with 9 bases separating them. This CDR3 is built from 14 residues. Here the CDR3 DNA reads TGTGCCAGCAGCCAAGTTGGCGGTCCCTACGAGCAGTACTTC. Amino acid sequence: CASSQVGGPYEQYF.

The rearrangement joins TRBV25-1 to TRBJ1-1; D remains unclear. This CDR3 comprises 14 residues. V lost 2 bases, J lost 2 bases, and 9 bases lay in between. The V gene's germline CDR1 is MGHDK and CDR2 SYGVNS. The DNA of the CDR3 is TGTGCCAGCAGTGAAATGGCGGGAAACACTGAAGCTTTCTTT. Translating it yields CASSEMAGNTEAFF.

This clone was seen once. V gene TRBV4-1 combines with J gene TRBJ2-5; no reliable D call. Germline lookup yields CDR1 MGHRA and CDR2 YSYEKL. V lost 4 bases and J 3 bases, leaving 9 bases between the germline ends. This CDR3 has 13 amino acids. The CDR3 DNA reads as TGCGCCAGCAGCCGAGGATCTGAAGAGACCCAGTACTTC. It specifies CASSRGSEETQYF.

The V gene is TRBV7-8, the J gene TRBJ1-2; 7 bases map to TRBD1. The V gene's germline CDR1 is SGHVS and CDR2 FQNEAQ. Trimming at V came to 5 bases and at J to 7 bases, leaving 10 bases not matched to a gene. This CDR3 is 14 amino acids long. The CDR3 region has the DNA TGTGCCAGCAGCCGAGGGGGCGAATCCTCTGGCTACACCTTC. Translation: CASSRGGESSGYTF. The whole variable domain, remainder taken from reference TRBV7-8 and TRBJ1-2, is GAGVSQSPRYKVAKRGQDVALRCDPISGHVSLFWYQQALGQGPEFLTYFQNEAQLDKSGLPSDRFFAERPEGSVSTLKIQRTQQEDSAVYLCASSRGGESSGYTFGSGTRLTVV.

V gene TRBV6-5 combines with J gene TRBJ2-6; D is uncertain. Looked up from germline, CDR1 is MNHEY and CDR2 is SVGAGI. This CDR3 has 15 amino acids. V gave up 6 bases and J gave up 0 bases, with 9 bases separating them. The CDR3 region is CASRRGSSGANVLTF. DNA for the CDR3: TGTGCCAGCAGACGCGGAAGCTCTGGGGCCAACGTCCTGACTTTC.

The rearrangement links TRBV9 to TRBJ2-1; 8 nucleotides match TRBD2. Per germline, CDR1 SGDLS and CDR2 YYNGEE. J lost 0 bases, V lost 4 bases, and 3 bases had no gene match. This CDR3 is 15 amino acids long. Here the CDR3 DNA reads TGTGCCAGCAGCTCCAGCGGGAGCTCCTACAATGAGCAGTTCTTC. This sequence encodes CASSSSGSSYNEQFF. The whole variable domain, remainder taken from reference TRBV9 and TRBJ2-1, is DSGVTQTPKHLITATGQRVTLRCSPRSGDLSVYWYQQSLDQGLQFLIQYYNGEERAKGNILERFSAQQFPDLHSELNLSSLELGDSALYFCASSSSGSSYNEQFFGPGTRLTVL.

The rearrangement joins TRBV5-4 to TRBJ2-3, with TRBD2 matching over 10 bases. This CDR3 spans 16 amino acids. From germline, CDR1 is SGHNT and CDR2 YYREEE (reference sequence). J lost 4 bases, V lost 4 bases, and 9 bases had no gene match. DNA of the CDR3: TGTGCCAGCAGCCCGGCCACGAGCGGGGGGGCAGATACGCAGTATTTT. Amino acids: CASSPATSGGADTQYF.

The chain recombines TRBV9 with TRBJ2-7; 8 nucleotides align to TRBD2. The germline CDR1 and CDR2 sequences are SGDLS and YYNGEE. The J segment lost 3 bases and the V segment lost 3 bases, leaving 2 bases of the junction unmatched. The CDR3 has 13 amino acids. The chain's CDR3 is CASSGGLDYEQYF. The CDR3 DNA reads TGTGCCAGCAGCGGGGGACTAGACTACGAGCAGTACTTC.

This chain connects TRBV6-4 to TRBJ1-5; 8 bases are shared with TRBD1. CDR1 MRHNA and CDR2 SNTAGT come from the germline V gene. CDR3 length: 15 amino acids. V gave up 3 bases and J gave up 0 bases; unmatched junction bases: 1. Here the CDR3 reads CASSEQGGSNQPQHF. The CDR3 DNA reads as TGTGCCAGCAGTGAACAGGGGGGTAGCAATCAGCCCCAGCATTTT.

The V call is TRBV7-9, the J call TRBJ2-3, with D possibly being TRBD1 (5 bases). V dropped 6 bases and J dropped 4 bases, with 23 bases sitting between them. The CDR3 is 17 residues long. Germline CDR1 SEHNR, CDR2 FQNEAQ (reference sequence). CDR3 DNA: TGTGCCAGCAGTCTATATCCAGATGGCGTAGGGGCAGATACGCAGTATTTT. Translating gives CASSLYPDGVGADTQYF.

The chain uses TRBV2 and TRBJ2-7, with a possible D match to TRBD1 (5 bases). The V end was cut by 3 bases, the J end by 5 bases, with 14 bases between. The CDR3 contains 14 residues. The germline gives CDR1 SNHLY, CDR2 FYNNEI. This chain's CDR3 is CASSEGRALDEQYF. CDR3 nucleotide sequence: TGTGCCAGCAGTGAGGGCAGGGCGTTGGACGAGCAGTACTTC.

The CDR3 bases are TGCGCCAGCAGCCTAGGGACAGGCAATGAGCAGTTCTTC. This encodes CASSLGTGNEQFF. The chain combines TRBV10-2 with TRBJ2-1, with 8 nucleotides matching TRBD1. The CDR3 runs to 13 residues. Germline values: CDR1 WSHSY, CDR2 SAAADI. Trimming at V came to 6 bases and at J to 6 bases, leaving 4 bases not matched to a gene.